This TCR beta chain came from a study of response to subunit inactivated influenza vaccine. The CDR3 covers 16 residues. V trimming: 3 bases; J trimming: 6 bases; junction bases outside the gene matches: 8. The germline V gene has CDR1 SGDLS and CDR2 YYNGEE. This clonotype was found a few times. TCRdb reanalysed the RT-PCR reads using MiXCR and keeps one entry per CDR3 protein. The sample holds roughly 570,000 distinct CDR3 sequences; approximately 15% are singletons and the top ten take approximately 12%. The chain uses TRBV9 and TRBJ2-3, with 12 bases matching TRBD2. This clonotype originated in a man in his fifties or sixties who received an inactivated influenza vaccine. The sequencing used PBMCs from blood, collected about 13 days after vaccination. CDR3 protein: CASSATSGGVGDTQYF. The CDR3 coding sequence is TGTGCCAGCAGCGCGACTAGCGGGGGTGTTGGGGATACGCAGTATTTT.